These T cell receptor beta chains were read from a single sample in a study of T cells expressing NK-cell markers. TCRdb processed the 5' RACE reads again and assigns one entry to each CDR3 protein, with no DNA. The listing contains 130,000 to 150,000 distinct CDR3 sequences. Sequencing used blood T cells: a sorted CD56 or NKG2C T cell subset, CD4+ or CD8+ T cells, or bulk PBMC T cells (not recorded which). All receptors derive from a man younger than 35 in good health. The CDR3 runs from the conserved cysteine through the conserved F or W.

j_gene,v_gene,CDR3aa
TRBJ1-4,TRBV15,CATSGSGTGDEKLFF
TRBJ2-3,TRBV7-8,CASSLWSGLAGGEDTQYF
TRBJ2-1,TRBV6-1,CASRLAETYNEQFF
TRBJ2-3,TRBV6-1,CASRTTGPDTQYF
TRBJ2-1,TRBV29-1,CSVDETGVEQFF
TRBJ2-7,TRBV27,CASSRYGDYEQYF
TRBJ2-2,TRBV5-1,CASSAGTGITGELFF
TRBJ2-7,TRBV9,CASSVAPGLAGGDEQYF
TRBJ2-3,TRBV24-1,CATSDHGTPDTQYF
TRBJ2-1,TRBV24-1,CATSAIGTDYNEQFF
TRBJ2-1,TRBV11-3,CASSLLREGLGEQFF
TRBJ2-1,TRBV20-1,CSAFQMLAGGFSYNEQFF
TRBJ1-1,TRBV4-2,CASSRRGETGTEAFF
TRBJ2-7,TRBV12-3/TRBV12-4,CASTSPGDRLDEQYF
TRBJ2-7,TRBV5-1,CASSRAPGLGRYEQYF
TRBJ2-7,TRBV23-1,CASKLGVYEQYF
TRBJ2-7,TRBV12-3/TRBV12-4,CASSFYPYEQYF
TRBJ2-7,TRBV19,CASSLTNSYEQYF
TRBJ1-4,TRBV7-8,CASSPDATNEKLFF
TRBJ2-5,TRBV7-2,CASSLRGRAVETQYF
TRBJ2-2,TRBV15,CATSKDRVEGYTGELFF
TRBJ2-3,TRBV15,CATSWTSGVLDTQYF
TRBJ1-5,TRBV28,CASRKGQANQPQHF
TRBJ2-1,TRBV5-1,CASGQGTHNEQFF
TRBJ2-3,TRBV7-8,CASSSGESLSWDTQYF
TRBJ2-1,TRBV5-1,CASSQTSGASNEQFF
TRBJ2-6,TRBV6-5,CASSYVDTLSGANVLTF
TRBJ2-3,TRBV7-8,CASSSSEISDTQYF
TRBJ1-1,TRBV5-4,CASSTGHANTEAFF
TRBJ2-5,TRBV5-1,CASSPTGAETQYF
TRBJ2-5,TRBV6-2/TRBV6-3,CASSLLLQETQYF
TRBJ2-1,TRBV30,CAWTSPTGTDGLAGQAEQFF
TRBJ2-2,TRBV10-2,CASSPPSGMNTGELFF
TRBJ2-5,TRBV5-5,CASSEGTSGVQETQYF
TRBJ2-7,TRBV5-4,CASSSRPGDPYEQYF
TRBJ2-2,TRBV6-5,CASSSPLGSGRKGSDTGELFF
TRBJ2-1,TRBV27,CASSLGGQRPYNEQFF
TRBJ2-2,TRBV7-6,CASSFHNPLVNTGELFF
TRBJ1-1,TRBV15,CATTNTNTEAFF
TRBJ2-5,TRBV6-5,CASSYRTSTVQETQYF
TRBJ2-2,TRBV7-9,CASRTVTGELFF
TRBJ1-1,TRBV19,CASSILFGQGEEGAFF
TRBJ2-5,TRBV6-1,CASSPTGTEGRETQYF
TRBJ1-1,TRBV6-2/TRBV6-3,CASSYVAAGVDMNTEAFF
TRBJ2-1,TRBV5-1,CASSSEAGRNNEQFF
TRBJ2-1,TRBV5-1,CASSFYRGLYEQFF
TRBJ2-5,TRBV5-1,CASSLAAKTSALQETQYF
TRBJ2-3,TRBV3-1,CASSQDRMLADTQYF
TRBJ2-7,TRBV19,CASSIELRTAAYEQYF
TRBJ2-3,TRBV27,CASSFSGTTDTQYF
TRBJ2-7,TRBV5-6,CASSWTGGEQYF
TRBJ1-4,TRBV12-3/TRBV12-4,CATDREGKLFF